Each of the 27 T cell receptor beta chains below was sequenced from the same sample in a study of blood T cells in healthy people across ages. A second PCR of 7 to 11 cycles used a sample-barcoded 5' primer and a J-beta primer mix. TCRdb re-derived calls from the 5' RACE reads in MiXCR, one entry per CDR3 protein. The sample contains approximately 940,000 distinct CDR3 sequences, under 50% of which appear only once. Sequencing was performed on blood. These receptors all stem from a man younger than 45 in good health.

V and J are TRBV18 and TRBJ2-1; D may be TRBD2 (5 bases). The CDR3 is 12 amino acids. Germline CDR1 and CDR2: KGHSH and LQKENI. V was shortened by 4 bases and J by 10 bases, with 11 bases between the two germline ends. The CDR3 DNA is TGTGCCAGCTCACTGGACTCCTACGAGCAGTTCTTC. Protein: CASSLDSYEQFF.

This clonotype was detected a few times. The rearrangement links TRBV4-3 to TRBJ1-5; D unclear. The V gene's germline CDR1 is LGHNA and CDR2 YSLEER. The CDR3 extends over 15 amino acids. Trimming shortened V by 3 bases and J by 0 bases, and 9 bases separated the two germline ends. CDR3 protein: CASSQVAYSNQPQHF. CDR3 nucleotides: TGCGCCAGCAGCCAGGTGGCCTATAGCAATCAGCCCCAGCATTTT.

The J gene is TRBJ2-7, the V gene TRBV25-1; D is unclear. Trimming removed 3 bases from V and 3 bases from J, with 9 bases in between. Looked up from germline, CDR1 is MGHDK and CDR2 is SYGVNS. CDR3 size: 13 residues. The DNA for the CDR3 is TGTGCCAGCAGTGATTCAGGCCTCTACGAGCAGTACTTC. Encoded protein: CASSDSGLYEQYF.

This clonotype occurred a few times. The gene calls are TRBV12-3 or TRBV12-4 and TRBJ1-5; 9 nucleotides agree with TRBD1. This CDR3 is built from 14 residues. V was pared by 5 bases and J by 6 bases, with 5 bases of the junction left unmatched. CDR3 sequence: CASSGGDRAQPQHF. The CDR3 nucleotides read TGTGCCAGCAGTGGGGGGGACAGGGCTCAGCCCCAGCATTTT.

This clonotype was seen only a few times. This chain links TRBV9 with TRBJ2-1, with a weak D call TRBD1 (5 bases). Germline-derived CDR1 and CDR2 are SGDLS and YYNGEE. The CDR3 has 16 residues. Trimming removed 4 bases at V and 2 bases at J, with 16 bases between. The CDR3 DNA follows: TGTGCCAGCAGCTATTATGACAGTGACACCTACAATGAGCAGTTCTTC. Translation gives CASSYYDSDTYNEQFF.

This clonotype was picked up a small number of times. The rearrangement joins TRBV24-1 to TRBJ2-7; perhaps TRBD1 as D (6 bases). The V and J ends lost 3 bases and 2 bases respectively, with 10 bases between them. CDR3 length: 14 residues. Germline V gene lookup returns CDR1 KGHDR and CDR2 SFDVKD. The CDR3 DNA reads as TGTGCCACCAGTGATCAACGGGACACCTACGAGCAGTACTTC. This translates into CATSDQRDTYEQYF.

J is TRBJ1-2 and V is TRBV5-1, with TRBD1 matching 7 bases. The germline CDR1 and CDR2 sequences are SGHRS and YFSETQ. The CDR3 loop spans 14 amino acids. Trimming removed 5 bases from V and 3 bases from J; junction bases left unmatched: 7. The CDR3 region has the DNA TGCGCCAGCAGATTTCCCGGGACAGACTATGGCTACACCTTC. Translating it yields CASRFPGTDYGYTF.

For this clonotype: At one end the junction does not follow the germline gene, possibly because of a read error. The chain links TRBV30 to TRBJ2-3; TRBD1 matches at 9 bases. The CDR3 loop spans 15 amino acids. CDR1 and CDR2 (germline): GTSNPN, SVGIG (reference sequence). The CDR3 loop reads CAWTGDRVGTDTRYF. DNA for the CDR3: TGTGCCTGGACCGGGGACAGGGTGGGCACAGATACGCGGTATTTT. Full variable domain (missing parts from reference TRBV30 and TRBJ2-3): SQTIHQWPATLVQPVGSPLSLECTVEGTSNPNLYWYRQAAGRGLQLLFYSVGIGQISSEVPQNLSASRPQDRQFILSSKKLLLSDSGFYLCAWTGDRVGTDTRYFGPGTRLTVL.

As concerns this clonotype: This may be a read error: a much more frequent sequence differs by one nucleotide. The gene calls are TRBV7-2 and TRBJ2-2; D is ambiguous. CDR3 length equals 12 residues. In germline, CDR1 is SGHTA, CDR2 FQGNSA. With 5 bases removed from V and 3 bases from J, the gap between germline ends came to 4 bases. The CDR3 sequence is CASSDYTGELFF. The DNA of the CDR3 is TGTGCCAGCAGCGATTACACCGGGGAGCTGTTTTTT.

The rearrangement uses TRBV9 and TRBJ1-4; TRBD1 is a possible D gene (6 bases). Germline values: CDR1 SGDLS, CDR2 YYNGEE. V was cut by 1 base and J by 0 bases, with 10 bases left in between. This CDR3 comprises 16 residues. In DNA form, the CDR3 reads TGTGCCAGCAGCGTAATCGGACAGTCAACTAATGAAAAACTGTTTTTT. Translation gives CASSVIGQSTNEKLFF.

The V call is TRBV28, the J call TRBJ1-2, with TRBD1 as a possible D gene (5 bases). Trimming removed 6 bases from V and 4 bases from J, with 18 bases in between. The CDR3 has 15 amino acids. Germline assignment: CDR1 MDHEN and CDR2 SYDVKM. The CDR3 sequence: CASRPVGGRSYGYTF. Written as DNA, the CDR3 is TGTGCCAGCAGGCCCGTGGGGGGTCGGAGCTATGGCTACACCTTC.

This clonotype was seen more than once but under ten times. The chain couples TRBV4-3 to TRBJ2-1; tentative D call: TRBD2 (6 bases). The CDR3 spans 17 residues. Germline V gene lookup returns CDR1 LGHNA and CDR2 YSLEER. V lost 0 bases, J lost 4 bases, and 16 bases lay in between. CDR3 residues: CASSQDRGLPFYNEQFF. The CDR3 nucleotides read TGCGCCAGCAGCCAAGATAGGGGACTGCCCTTTTACAATGAGCAGTTCTTC.

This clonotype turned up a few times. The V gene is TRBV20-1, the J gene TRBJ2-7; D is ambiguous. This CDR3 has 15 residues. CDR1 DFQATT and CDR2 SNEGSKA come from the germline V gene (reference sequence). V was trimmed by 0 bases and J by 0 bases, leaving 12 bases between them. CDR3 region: CSARDSRQLSYEQYF. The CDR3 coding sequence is TGCAGTGCTAGAGATAGTCGGCAGCTCTCCTACGAGCAGTACTTC.

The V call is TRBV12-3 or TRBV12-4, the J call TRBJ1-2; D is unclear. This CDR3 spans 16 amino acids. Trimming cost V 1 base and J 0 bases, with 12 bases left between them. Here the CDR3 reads CASSLGSALANYGYTF. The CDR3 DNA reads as TGTGCCAGCAGTTTAGGGTCAGCTCTAGCTAACTATGGCTACACCTTC.

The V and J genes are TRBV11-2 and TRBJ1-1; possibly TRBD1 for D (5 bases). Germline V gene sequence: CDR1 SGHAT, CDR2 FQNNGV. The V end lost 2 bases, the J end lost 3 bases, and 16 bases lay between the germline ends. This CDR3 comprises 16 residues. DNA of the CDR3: TGTGCCAGCAGCTTACTGGACACCCAATGGGACACTGAAGCTTTCTTT. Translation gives CASSLLDTQWDTEAFF.

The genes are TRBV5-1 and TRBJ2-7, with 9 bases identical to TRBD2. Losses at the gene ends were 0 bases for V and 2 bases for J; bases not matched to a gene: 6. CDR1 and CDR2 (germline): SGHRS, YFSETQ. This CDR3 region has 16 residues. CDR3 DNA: TGCGCCAGCAGCTTGGCCCCTAGCGGGGACCCCTACGAGCAGTACTTC. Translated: CASSLAPSGDPYEQYF.

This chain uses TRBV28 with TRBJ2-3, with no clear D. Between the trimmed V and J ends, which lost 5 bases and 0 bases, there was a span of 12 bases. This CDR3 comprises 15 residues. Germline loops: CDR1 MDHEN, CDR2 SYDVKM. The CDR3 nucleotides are TGTGCCAGCAGTAACCCTTCTGGAAGCACAGATACGCAGTATTTT. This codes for CASSNPSGSTDTQYF.

The CDR3 reads CASSLHRRGLEVVSDTQYF. The CDR3 DNA is TGTGCCAGCAGTTTGCACCGTCGGGGACTAGAAGTAGTCTCAGATACGCAGTATTTT. The chain employs TRBV12-3 or TRBV12-4 and TRBJ2-3, with 8 bases aligning to TRBD2. The CDR3 consists of 19 residues. Trimming cost V 3 bases and J 4 bases; bases outside gene matches: 18.

The CDR3 sequence: CASSQDGGVGEQFF. CDR3 DNA: TGCGCCAGCAGCCAAGATGGGGGGGTTGGTGAGCAGTTCTTC. The chain recombines TRBV4-3 with TRBJ2-1; the match to TRBD2 covers 7 bases. V gave up 0 bases and J gave up 9 bases; unmatched junction bases: 5. Germline lookup yields CDR1 LGHNA and CDR2 YSLEER. The CDR3 sequence is 14 residues long.

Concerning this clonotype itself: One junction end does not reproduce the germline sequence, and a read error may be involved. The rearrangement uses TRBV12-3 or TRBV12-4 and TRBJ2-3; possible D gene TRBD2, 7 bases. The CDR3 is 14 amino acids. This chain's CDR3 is CASKRGGSTDTRYF. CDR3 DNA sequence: TGTGCCAGCAAGAGGGGGGGGAGCACAGATACGCGGTATTTT.

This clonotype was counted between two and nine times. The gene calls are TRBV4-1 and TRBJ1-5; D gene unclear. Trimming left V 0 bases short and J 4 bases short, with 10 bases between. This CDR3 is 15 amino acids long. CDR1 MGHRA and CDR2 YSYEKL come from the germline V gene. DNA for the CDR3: TGCGCCAGCAGCCAAGATTTCCAGGCTAATCAGCCCCAGCATTTT. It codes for CASSQDFQANQPQHF.

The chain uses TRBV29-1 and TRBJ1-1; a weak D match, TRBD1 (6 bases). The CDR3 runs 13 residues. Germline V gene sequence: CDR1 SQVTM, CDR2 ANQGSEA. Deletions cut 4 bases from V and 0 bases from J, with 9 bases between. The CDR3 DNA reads TGCAGCGTTGTGGGGACAATGAACACTGAAGCTTTCTTT. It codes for CSVVGTMNTEAFF.

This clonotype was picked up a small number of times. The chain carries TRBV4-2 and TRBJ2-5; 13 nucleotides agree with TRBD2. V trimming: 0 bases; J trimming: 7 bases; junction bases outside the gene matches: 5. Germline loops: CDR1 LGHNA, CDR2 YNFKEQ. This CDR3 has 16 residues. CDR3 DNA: TGTGCCAGCAGCCAAGAAACTAGCGGGGGGGGTACGACCCAGTACTTC. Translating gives CASSQETSGGGTTQYF.

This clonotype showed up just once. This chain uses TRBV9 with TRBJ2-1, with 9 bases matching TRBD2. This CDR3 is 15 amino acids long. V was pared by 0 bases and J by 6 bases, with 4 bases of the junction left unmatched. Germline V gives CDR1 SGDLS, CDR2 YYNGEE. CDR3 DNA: TGTGCCAGCAGCGTAGGACTAGCGGCACTCAATGAGCAGTTCTTC. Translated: CASSVGLAALNEQFF.

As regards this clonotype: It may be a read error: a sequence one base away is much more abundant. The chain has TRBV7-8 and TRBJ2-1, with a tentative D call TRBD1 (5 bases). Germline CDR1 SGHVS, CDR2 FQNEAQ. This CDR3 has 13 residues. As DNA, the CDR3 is TGTACCAGCAGCTCCGCCCCGCAGGGTGGACAGTTCTTC. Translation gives CTSSSAPQGGQFF.

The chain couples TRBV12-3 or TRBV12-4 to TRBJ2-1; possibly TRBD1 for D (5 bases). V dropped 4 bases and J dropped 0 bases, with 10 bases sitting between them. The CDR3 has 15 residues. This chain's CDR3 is CASSYRHSSYNEQFF. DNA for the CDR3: TGTGCCAGCAGTTACAGGCATAGCTCCTACAATGAGCAGTTCTTC.

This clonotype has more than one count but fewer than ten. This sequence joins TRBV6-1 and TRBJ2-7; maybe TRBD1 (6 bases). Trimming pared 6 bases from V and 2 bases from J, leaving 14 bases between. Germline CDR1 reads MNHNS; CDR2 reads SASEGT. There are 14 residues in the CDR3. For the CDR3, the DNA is TGTGCCAGCAGGCTCACGACAGGTGCCTACGAGCAGTACTTC. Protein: CASRLTTGAYEQYF.